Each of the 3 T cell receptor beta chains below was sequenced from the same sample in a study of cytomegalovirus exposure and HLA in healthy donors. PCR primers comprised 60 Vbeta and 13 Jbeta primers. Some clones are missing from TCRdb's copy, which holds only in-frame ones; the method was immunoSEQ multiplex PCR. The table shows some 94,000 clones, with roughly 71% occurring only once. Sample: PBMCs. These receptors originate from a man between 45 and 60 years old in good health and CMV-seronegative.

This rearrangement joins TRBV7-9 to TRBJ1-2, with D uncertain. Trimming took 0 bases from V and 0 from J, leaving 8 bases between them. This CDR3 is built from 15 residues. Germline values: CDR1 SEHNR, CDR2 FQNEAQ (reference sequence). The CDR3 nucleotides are TGTGCCAGCAGCTTAGCGGTGGCAGCTAACTATGGCTACACCTTC. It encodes CASSLAVAANYGYTF.

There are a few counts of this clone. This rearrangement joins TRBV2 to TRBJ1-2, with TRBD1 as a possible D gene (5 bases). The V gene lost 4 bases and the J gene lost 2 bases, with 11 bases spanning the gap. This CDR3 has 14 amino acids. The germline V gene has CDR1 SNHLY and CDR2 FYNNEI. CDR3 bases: TGTGCCAGCAGTGCGAGAGGACACAACTATGGCTACACCTTC. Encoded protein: CASSARGHNYGYTF.

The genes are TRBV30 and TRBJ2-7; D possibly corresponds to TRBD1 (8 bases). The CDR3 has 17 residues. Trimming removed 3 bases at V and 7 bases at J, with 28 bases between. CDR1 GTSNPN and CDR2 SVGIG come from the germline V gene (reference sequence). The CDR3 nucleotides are TGTGCCTGGAGGCCCCCCGGTTTACAGGGGGAGGGGGGAGAGCAGTACGTC. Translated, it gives CAWRPPGLQGEGGEQYV.